This T cell receptor beta chain is drawn from a study of MAIT cells during Salmonella Paratyphi A infection (dated by TCRdb to the late 2010s). Study-level background: Adult volunteers aged 18 to 60 ingested a single dose of 1-5x10^3 CFU of S. Paratyphi A strain NVGH308. Diagnosed volunteers received ciprofloxacin 500 mg twice daily for 14 days starting at diagnosis.

Turning to this clonotype: This clone's antigen is unknown. No clone much larger than this one lies a single base away; base qualities are absent.

Here V drops 4 bases and J drops 4 bases, and the junction holds 11 bases not matched to any gene. The CDR3, cysteine through phenylalanine, is 16 amino acids long. The sequence is cut down to CDR3 DNA, 48 bases in frame from base 1. Sequences LGHNA (CDR1) and YSLEER (CDR2) are obtained from the germline V gene. The research as a whole found: The availability of volunteer samples limited the sample sizes, but these sizes were considered adequate to detect differences between groups. Compared with healthy controls, diagnosed volunteers had more expansion or contraction among the top five MAIT clonotypes (about 0.54 versus 0.13), suggesting that infection reshaped the repertoire. The space taken up by over-represented MAIT clonotypes dropped significantly from baseline to mid-infection (about 0.15 to 0.097), while post-infection showed no significant difference. MAIT TRBV usage was found to be oligoclonal, with TRBV20 and TRBV6 favoured, and appeared to be unchanged by infection.

The time point label, as the study defines it: mid-infection, around enteric fever diagnosis. MAIT cells were defined as Valpha7.2+ CD161+ T cells and were identified and sorted by flow cytometry. Circulating MAIT cell TCRbeta repertoires were profiled longitudinally in 6 or 7 volunteers in whom enteric fever developed after controlled oral challenge with live Salmonella Paratyphi A. Every diagnosed volunteer provided MAIT cell samples at three timepoints: pre-infection, mid-infection and post-infection. A diagnosis of enteric fever required Paratyphi A bacteremia and/or a persistent fever above 38 degrees C that lasted more than 12 hours. Challenged volunteers were diagnosed with infection sometime between day 4 and day 7 after challenge. For RNA extraction, between roughly 4,500 and 11,000 MAIT cells per sample were sorted directly into RNAqueous-Micro lysis buffer. Lymphoprep gradient centrifugation was used to isolate peripheral blood mononuclear cells from blood samples and leukocyte cones. Sorting was done on either a BD FACSAria Fusion or a BD FACSAria III sorter.

Libraries came from 5' RACE. TCRbeta was amplified in two PCR rounds using Phusion High-Fidelity polymerase, and the primers carried sample-specific barcodes. Template-switch cDNA synthesis with SMARTScribe reverse transcriptase and a TRBC-specific primer was used to generate TCRbeta libraries. After barcoding, samples were pooled and then prepared using the NEBNext Ultra DNA Library Prep Kit for Illumina. The libraries were sequenced on an Illumina MiSeq using the MiSeq reagent kit v2, 300 cycles. As for the original processing: Jemultiplexer demultiplexed the reads by barcode, and MiTCR with default parameters aligned the reads. VDJtools removed non-functional sequences, and clonotypes were defined by amino acid sequence, with clonotype frequencies based on assigned sequence reads. In the clonal space homeostasis analysis, clonotypes were grouped by frequency into over-represented (0.05-1), large, medium and small bins. TCRdb reprocessing: public reads trimmed at Q25 with fastp, clones called with MiXCR, in-frame beta chains kept. Here each entry gathers all rows of one CDR3 protein and keeps the most common genes and DNA. The V and J calls were determined by TCRdb, not by the authors. This sample has about a thousand distinct CDR3 sequences in its table, and around 22% of those were observed once. The ten largest clones add up to around 50% of the sample.

The sequence joins TRBV4-3 to TRBJ2-3; TRBD2 lines up with 7 middle nucleotides. The sequences come from MAIT cells from blood, collected at the middle sampling point of the challenge study. The sequence derives from a person aged 18 to 75 who was deliberately infected with Salmonella Paratyphi A in a paratyphoid fever challenge study. The CDR3 protein: CASSPTGEGGADTQYF. The bases are TGCGCCAGCAGCCCCACGGGGGAGGGCGGGGCAGATACGCAGTATTTT.